Shown below are 3 T cell receptor beta chains from a single sample sequenced in a study of shared clonotypes between healthy human individuals (dated by TCRdb to the early 2020s). CD8 naive samples consisted of CD45RO-negative cells that were positively selected for CCR7, yielding a CD45RA+CCR7+ population without TemRA cells. The library was generated by the immunoSEQ multiplex PCR assay. Imported from immuneACCESS, the table was reduced by TCRdb to in-frame sequences with V and J called. These copies leave out some clones; in studies compared against another copy, an unresolved V gene accounts for under half, and the cause of the remainder is not known. The sample table lists about 2 million clones, approximately 94% of them with a count of one. The top ten clonotypes cover 0.85% to 1.3% of the sample. The sequencing input was naive CD8+ T cells sorted from blood. According to the study, the label for this sample's cell subset or site signals: CD45RA+CCR7+. These receptors all stem from a man aged 18 to 30 in good health.

There are a few counts of this clone. The V and J genes are TRBV28 and TRBJ1-6; D might be TRBD1 (5 bases). The CDR3 is 14 residues long. V lost 6 bases to trimming and J lost 2 bases, with 8 bases between them. CDR1 and CDR2 from the germline V gene are MDHEN and SYDVKM. The CDR3 protein is CASSPTAYNSPLHF. CDR3 DNA: TGTGCCAGCAGCCCGACAGCCTATAATTCACCCCTCCACTTT.

This clone has more than one count but fewer than ten. The chain combines TRBV7-9 with TRBJ1-2; unclear D gene. Deletions cut 8 bases from V and 2 bases from J, with 6 bases between. Germline V gives CDR1 SEHNR, CDR2 FQNEAQ (reference sequence). CDR3 length: 11 amino acids. CDR3: CASELNYGYTF. The CDR3 nucleotides read TGTGCCAGCGAGTTGAACTATGGCTACACCTTC.

The chain recombines TRBV5-4 with TRBJ2-1; D possibly uses TRBD1 or TRBD2 (5 bases each). Trimming removed 1 base at V and 10 bases at J, with 24 bases between. Germline lookup yields CDR1 SGHNT and CDR2 YYREEE (reference sequence). The CDR3 totals 17 residues. The CDR3 reads CASSLRGTSRITYEQFF. In DNA form, the CDR3 reads TGTGCCAGCAGCTTGAGAGGGACCTCTAGGATCACGTACGAGCAGTTCTTC.